This T cell receptor (beta chain) was retrieved from a study of vaccination and CD4 T cells after COVID-19. Study at large: The convalescents included six males and four females, and among them two were Hispanic while seven were Caucasian.

Points on this clonotype: Antigen specificity is unknown.

The Oncomine TCR Beta short-read assay was applied to DNA of cultured CD4+ T cells. Via MiXCR, TCRdb re-called the PCR reads, giving one row per CDR3 protein. The profile covers 9,500 to 10,000 distinct CDR3 sequences, with 30% to 40% appearing a single time and 32% taken by the ten largest. Trimming stripped 4 bases from V and 1 base from J, with 20 bases between. Germline CDR1 is SGDLS and CDR2 is YYNGEE. The CDR3 loop spans 17 amino acids. Treatment given: approximately 10-day PBMC culture with coronavirus spike peptide pools or control peptides (ViraFEST assay). Unexposed donor CD4+ T cells predated the COVID-19 pandemic, collected 2011-2018. T cells were expanded with peptide pools, and expanded clonotypes were identified by TCR sequencing.

Specimen: CD4+ T cells from blood, cultured in vitro. The sequence was collected from a human donor in good health. The V call is TRBV9, the J call TRBJ2-5; D may be TRBD1 or TRBD2 (5 bases each). The CDR3 sequence: CASSLTSRGVPQETQYF. In nucleotides, the CDR3 is TGTGCCAGCAGCCTTACGTCTAGGGGAGTACCCCAAGAGACCCAGTACTTC.